Sequencing of this TCR beta chain was carried out in a study of naive and memory T cell subsets. An equimolar mix of two oligonucleotides served as the beta constant-region primer for TRBC1 and TRBC2. The ligated cDNA underwent four PCR rounds using SP2 and nested alpha and beta constant-region primers. TCRdb processed the UMI-ligation and nested PCR reads anew with MiXCR; each CDR3 protein has one entry. The sample consists of around 160,000 distinct CDR3 sequences, over 20% of them appearing once. CD8 T cells were positively selected from what remained after CD4 positive selection. Germline V gene data show CDR1 as MDHEN and CDR2 as SYDVKM. Trimming removed 3 bases at V and 8 bases at J, with 5 bases between. The CDR3 runs to 11 residues. Regarding this clonotype: The antigen remains unidentified.

General study points: Over 85% of naive TCR sequences appeared only once, unlike memory subsets. Naive repertoires, especially CD8, held a few larger clonotypes, possibly memory cells re-expressing CD45RA. Findings for naive and memory subsets could not be checked against ground truth.

Sequencing used naive CD4+ T cells from blood. This clonotype originated in a human donor in good health. The genes are TRBV28 and TRBJ2-1; D is ambiguous. CDR3 sequence (DNA): TGTGCCAGCAGTTTTGGGTATGAGCAGTTCTTC. It translates to CASSFGYEQFF.